A selection of T cell receptor beta chains follows, all from one sample in a study of shared clonotypes between healthy human individuals. Sequenced by immunoSEQ multiplex PCR; TCRdb stores in-frame clones only, minus some. Counted here are over a million clones, about 75% occurring once; the ten biggest clones make up 1.4%. Sequencing was performed on memory CD4+ T cells sorted from blood. These receptors were obtained from a man younger than 35 in good health. The CDR3 runs from the conserved cysteine through the conserved F or W. Fields, in order: J gene, V gene, clone size, CDR3 protein. Part of the rows lack a size; the others show once, few, many or a class for expanded clones.

J gene: TRBJ2-2
V gene: TRBV6-5
clone size: .
CDR3 protein: CASRVSTGELFF

J gene: TRBJ2-1
V gene: TRBV18
clone size: once
CDR3 protein: CASSPQPGTSGRFEQFF

J gene: TRBJ1-2
V gene: TRBV5-1
clone size: .
CDR3 protein: CASSLDPEGRQYGYTF

J gene: TRBJ2-7
V gene: TRBV19
clone size: few
CDR3 protein: CASSITGDRGEQYF

J gene: TRBJ1-2
V gene: TRBV5-1
clone size: .
CDR3 protein: CASSGQGAGSGNYGYTF

J gene: TRBJ1-1
V gene: TRBV5-1
clone size: .
CDR3 protein: CASSLEQGNTEAFF

J gene: TRBJ2-3
V gene: TRBV6-5
clone size: .
CDR3 protein: CASSESGDTQYF

J gene: TRBJ2-3
V gene: TRBV7-2
clone size: many
CDR3 protein: CASSLQASGSTDTQYF

J gene: TRBJ2-7
V gene: TRBV5-1
clone size: .
CDR3 protein: CASSETSGVSYEQYF

J gene: TRBJ2-3
V gene: TRBV7-2
clone size: .
CDR3 protein: CASSLQGGTDTQYF

J gene: TRBJ2-7
V gene: TRBV30
clone size: .
CDR3 protein: CAWSVLHLSEQYF

J gene: TRBJ2-5
V gene: TRBV5-1
clone size: .
CDR3 protein: CASTVYGSAGETQYF

J gene: TRBJ2-5
V gene: TRBV5-1
clone size: .
CDR3 protein: CASRLRGETQYF

J gene: TRBJ2-5
V gene: TRBV7-9
clone size: few
CDR3 protein: CASSLSGQQETQYF

J gene: TRBJ2-1
V gene: TRBV5-6
clone size: .
CDR3 protein: CASRWGIGSYNEQFF

J gene: TRBJ1-2
V gene: TRBV2
clone size: .
CDR3 protein: CASSVRGGYTF

J gene: TRBJ2-3
V gene: TRBV25-1
clone size: .
CDR3 protein: CASTRSGASTDTQYF

J gene: TRBJ1-4
V gene: TRBV5-4
clone size: .
CDR3 protein: CASSLEGQRNEKLFF

J gene: TRBJ2-7
V gene: TRBV2
clone size: .
CDR3 protein: CASSTGTGYEQYF

J gene: TRBJ2-3
V gene: TRBV9
clone size: .
CDR3 protein: CASSVSVGDTDTQYF

J gene: TRBJ1-4
V gene: TRBV7-2
clone size: .
CDR3 protein: CASSLRGGKLFF

J gene: TRBJ1-3
V gene: TRBV19
clone size: .
CDR3 protein: CASTPDSSGNTIYF

J gene: TRBJ2-3
V gene: TRBV5-6
clone size: many
CDR3 protein: CASSLASTDTQYF

J gene: TRBJ2-3
V gene: TRBV10-3
clone size: .
CDR3 protein: CAISVQGADTQYF

J gene: TRBJ2-1
V gene: TRBV18
clone size: once
CDR3 protein: CASSPAGGSSYNEQFF

J gene: TRBJ2-7
V gene: TRBV13
clone size: .
CDR3 protein: CASSLRQGAFEQYF

J gene: TRBJ2-2
V gene: TRBV6-4
clone size: many
CDR3 protein: CASSAGRGRNYTGELFF

J gene: TRBJ2-2
V gene: TRBV5-1
clone size: .
CDR3 protein: CASSSNRVSTGELFF

J gene: TRBJ1-1
V gene: TRBV5-6
clone size: once
CDR3 protein: CASSLAGAEEMNTEAFF

J gene: TRBJ2-7
V gene: TRBV30
clone size: .
CDR3 protein: CAWSREYEQYF

J gene: TRBJ1-1
V gene: TRBV9
clone size: .
CDR3 protein: CASSDRQGSITEAFF

J gene: TRBJ2-2
V gene: TRBV7-3
clone size: .
CDR3 protein: CASSPGTGGNSGELFF

J gene: TRBJ2-7
V gene: TRBV7-8
clone size: .
CDR3 protein: CASSGSGTGGGKLYF

J gene: TRBJ2-7
V gene: TRBV13
clone size: .
CDR3 protein: CASPLWWGKYEQYF

J gene: TRBJ1-1
V gene: TRBV5-4
clone size: .
CDR3 protein: CASSSRRVQGSSEAFF

J gene: TRBJ2-7
V gene: TRBV2
clone size: .
CDR3 protein: CASSDLGLAGTNYEQYF

J gene: TRBJ1-4
V gene: TRBV30
clone size: .
CDR3 protein: CAWDSRYNEKLFF

J gene: TRBJ1-1
V gene: TRBV5-4
clone size: .
CDR3 protein: CASSYSGGSNTEAFF

J gene: TRBJ2-2
V gene: TRBV5-4
clone size: once
CDR3 protein: CASSREGRMTGELFF